This T cell receptor (beta chain) was identified in a study of sequential checkpoint blockade in melanoma. Study-level information: First-line arms were nivolumab then ipilimumab, or the reverse, randomized 1:1.

Measured with immunoSEQ multiplex PCR; TCRdb has only the in-frame clones, and not every one. This sample has about 28,000 clones, with 83% found just once. The treatment: randomized to nivolumab then ipilimumab (arm A) or the reverse (arm B). Germline V gives CDR1 SGHVS, CDR2 FQNEAQ. Trimming pared 3 bases from V and 0 bases from J, leaving 5 bases between. The CDR3 has 13 residues. This clonotype was obtained from a human donor with melanoma. This specimen consisted of CD8+ T cells sorted from blood (inferred from file names), obtained from a patient given nivolumab and ipilimumab in sequence. The V gene is TRBV7-8, the J gene TRBJ2-5, with no clear D. CDR3 DNA sequence: TGTGCCAGCAGCTTGGCGGACCAAGAGACCCAGTACTTC. This translates into CASSLADQETQYF.